These T cell receptor beta chains were read from a single sample in a study of CD8+ T cells in alopecia areata. The assay was immunoSEQ multiplex PCR, and TCRdb's table has in-frame clones only and misses some. This sample has 70,000 or so clones, with over 25% found just once. The specimen comprised CD8+ T cells sorted from blood, sampled at week 4, from a patient treated with tofacitinib. Receptor source: a human donor with alopecia areata. The CDR3 runs from the conserved cysteine through the conserved F or W. Each record gives: clone size, CDR3 length, J gene, V gene, D gene, CDR3 protein, CDR3 DNA. The D gene is left open where the match is weak. Expanded clones are given a class, and other clones once, few, many or no size at all.

>.|15|TRBJ1-1|TRBV5-4|.
CASSLRGSGNTEAFF
TGTGCCAGCAGCTTGAGGGGTTCGGGAAACACTGAAGCTTTCTTT
>few|15|TRBJ2-5|TRBV29-1|TRBD2
CSVDGTSGSWETQYF
TGCAGCGTTGACGGGACTAGCGGGAGTTGGGAGACCCAGTACTTC
>.|11|TRBJ2-4|TRBV29-1|.
CSVVLKNIQYF
TGCAGCGTTGTTCTGAAAAACATTCAGTACTTC
>.|15|TRBJ1-2|TRBV9|.
CASSDRDTSGHGYTF
TGTGCCAGCAGCGACCGGGACACCAGTGGGCACGGCTACACCTTC
>.|14|TRBJ1-1|TRBV7-2|.
CASSLTVGGTEAFF
TGTGCCAGCAGCCTCACAGTCGGGGGCACTGAAGCTTTCTTT
>few|13|TRBJ2-3|TRBV29-1|.
CSVVLLGEDTQYF
TGCAGCGTTGTTCTCCTAGGGGAAGATACGCAGTATTTT
>.|14|TRBJ2-3|TRBV29-1|.
CSVDPGGRSDTQYF
TGCAGCGTTGACCCCGGTGGCAGGTCGGATACGCAGTATTTT
>few|13|TRBJ1-1|TRBV6-6|.
CASSYSRQLEAFF
TGTGCCAGCAGTTACTCCCGGCAGCTTGAAGCTTTCTTT
>.|14|TRBJ2-1|TRBV6-5|.
CASSYSRSSHEQFF
TGTGCCAGCAGTTACTCGAGAAGTTCTCATGAGCAGTTCTTC
>.|13|TRBJ2-5|TRBV29-1|TRBD2
CSVCLAGVETQYF
TGCAGCGTTTGCCTAGCGGGAGTGGAGACCCAGTACTTC
>few|16|TRBJ2-3|TRBV29-1|TRBD2
CSVEGTSGGSTDTQYF
TGCAGCGTTGAAGGGACTAGCGGTGGAAGCACAGATACGCAGTATTTT
>few|16|TRBJ2-1|TRBV29-1|TRBD2
CSVARLAGGQGVEQFF
TGCAGCGTTGCGAGACTAGCGGGAGGGCAAGGGGTTGAGCAGTTCTTC
>.|15|TRBJ2-5|TRBV4-3|.
CASSQDLGDYQTQYF
TGCGCCAGCAGCCAAGATCTGGGGGATTACCAGACCCAGTACTTC
>few|13|TRBJ2-5|TRBV29-1|.
CSVNRNAQETQYF
TGCAGCGTTAACAGGAATGCTCAAGAGACCCAGTACTTC
>.|13|TRBJ1-2|TRBV29-1|.
CSVRTATNYGYTF
TGCAGCGTAAGGACAGCGACTAACTATGGCTACACCTTC
>.|14|TRBJ2-4|TRBV9|.
CASSAPPGQGIQYF
TGTGCCAGCAGCGCGCCCCCAGGCCAAGGGATTCAGTACTTC
>.|13|TRBJ2-7|TRBV27|.
CASWGAGVYEQYF
TGTGCCAGCTGGGGGGCAGGGGTCTACGAGCAGTACTTC
>few|16|TRBJ2-5|TRBV29-1|TRBD2
CSVEDLSREGRETQYF
TGCAGCGTTGAAGATCTTTCGCGGGAGGGCCGGGAGACCCAGTACTTC
>.|13|TRBJ2-6|TRBV15|.
CATLEQGANVLTF
TGTGCCACCCTCGAGCAGGGGGCCAACGTCCTGACTTTC
>once|11|TRBJ1-2|TRBV29-1|.
CSVAQAYGYTF
TGCAGCGTTGCCCAGGCCTATGGCTACACCTTC
>.|13|TRBJ2-7|TRBV29-1|.
CSARGGMNYEQYF
TGCAGCGCGAGGGGGGGAATGAACTACGAGCAGTACTTC
>few|16|TRBJ2-4|TRBV10-2|.
CASSDGGGMAKNIQYF
TGCGCCAGCAGTGATGGTGGCGGGATGGCCAAAAACATTCAGTACTTC
>.|14|TRBJ1-5|TRBV6-6|.
CASSTQGGNQPQHF
TGTGCCAGCAGTACACAGGGTGGAAATCAGCCCCAGCATTTT
>.|12|TRBJ1-2|TRBV29-1|.
CSVIGGGYGYTF
TGCAGCGTTATCGGGGGAGGCTATGGCTACACCTTC
>.|11|TRBJ2-7|TRBV30|TRBD1
CACRDSYEQYF
TGTGCCTGCCGGGACAGCTACGAGCAGTACTTC
>few|15|TRBJ2-3|TRBV29-1|TRBD1
CSVPDLDRPPGTQYF
TGCAGCGTCCCCGACCTGGACAGGCCTCCGGGTACGCAGTATTTT
>few|14|TRBJ2-7|TRBV7-2|.
CASSSTSKREGQYF
TGTGCCAGCAGCTCTACCTCCAAGAGGGAAGGGCAGTACTTC
>few|13|TRBJ2-7|TRBV5-1|.
CASRDSGAMEQYF
TGCGCCAGCAGGGACAGCGGGGCTATGGAGCAGTACTTC
>few|16|TRBJ2-7|TRBV10-3|TRBD2
CAISSGLAGEFHEQYF
TGTGCCATCAGCTCGGGACTAGCGGGAGAGTTCCACGAGCAGTACTTC
>.|15|TRBJ1-2|TRBV7-2|TRBD1
CATPPAGGAGYGYTF
TGTGCCACCCCCCCTGCAGGGGGCGCAGGCTATGGCTACACCTTC
>.|15|TRBJ1-4|TRBV30|.
CAWSQSSQGSEKLFF
TGTGCCTGGAGCCAATCCTCGCAGGGTAGTGAAAAACTGTTTTTT